A selection of T cell receptor beta chains follows, all from one sample in a study of T cells after somatic rescue of genetic block. Assay used: immunoSEQ multiplex PCR; TCRdb lists only in-frame clones, some missing. The sample has 80,000 to 100,000 clones; about nine tenths are singletons. Material for sequencing was peripheral blood mononuclear cells (PBMCs). The receptors here all came from a woman between 18 and 29 years old. Each CDR3 is given with its conserved first and last residue. The D gene is left open where the match is weak.

J: TRBJ2-3; V: TRBV5-1; D: .; CDR3: CASSPEAGRTDTQYF; DNA: TGCGCCAGCAGCCCGGAGGCGGGACGCACAGATACGCAGTATTTT
J: TRBJ2-3; V: TRBV27; D: TRBD1; CDR3: CASTMTGSTDTQYF; DNA: TGTGCCAGCACCATGACAGGGAGCACAGATACGCAGTATTTT
J: TRBJ1-1; V: TRBV6-5; D: .; CDR3: CASSYGAGVNTEAFF; DNA: TGTGCCAGCAGTTATGGGGCAGGGGTGAACACTGAAGCTTTCTTT
J: TRBJ2-2; V: TRBV27; D: .; CDR3: CASSSYYGNTGELFF; DNA: TGTGCCAGCAGTTCCTACTACGGGAACACCGGGGAGCTGTTTTTT
J: TRBJ2-7; V: TRBV28; D: TRBD2; CDR3: CASSLHLAGANYEQYF; DNA: TGTGCCAGCAGTCTACATCTAGCGGGAGCGAACTACGAGCAGTACTTC
J: TRBJ1-2; V: TRBV10-3; D: .; CDR3: CAISEGPPVYGYTF; DNA: TGTGCCATCAGTGAAGGGCCACCAGTCTATGGCTACACCTTC
J: TRBJ1-6; V: TRBV2; D: TRBD1; CDR3: CASTGTANSPLHF; DNA: TGTGCCAGCACCGGGACAGCGAATTCACCCCTCCACTTT
J: TRBJ2-3; V: TRBV12-5; D: TRBD1; CDR3: CASGLVVGQGADTQYF; DNA: TGTGCTAGTGGTTTGGTAGTCGGACAGGGGGCAGATACGCAGTATTTT
J: TRBJ1-5; V: TRBV7-2; D: .; CDR3: CASSSLNQPQHF; DNA: TGTGCCAGCAGCTCCCTTAATCAGCCCCAGCATTTT
J: TRBJ2-3; V: TRBV18; D: .; CDR3: CASSPNSGTDTQYF; DNA: TGTGCCAGCTCACCAAATTCCGGCACAGATACGCAGTATTTT
J: TRBJ2-3; V: TRBV7-9; D: TRBD2; CDR3: CARTERDSDTQYF; DNA: TGTGCCAGAACCGAGCGGGACTCAGATACGCAGTATTTT
J: TRBJ1-5; V: TRBV7-6; D: TRBD1; CDR3: CASSLAGPGQGNQPQHF; DNA: TGTGCCAGCAGCTTAGCCGGACCGGGACAGGGAAATCAGCCCCAGCATTTT
J: TRBJ2-7; V: TRBV28; D: TRBD1; CDR3: CASSLRRFGQVYEQYF; DNA: TGTGCCAGCAGTTTACGTAGATTCGGACAGGTCTACGAGCAGTACTTC
J: TRBJ2-4; V: TRBV28; D: TRBD2; CDR3: CASSLGGSGTKNIQYF; DNA: TGTGCCAGCAGTTTAGGCGGGAGCGGGACCAAAAACATTCAGTACTTC
J: TRBJ1-2; V: TRBV27; D: .; CDR3: CASSLQGPRGGYTF; DNA: TGTGCCAGCAGCTTACAGGGACCACGGGGAGGCTACACCTTC
J: TRBJ2-5; V: TRBV2; D: TRBD2; CDR3: CASRGGSGSQETQYF; DNA: TGTGCCAGCAGGGGGGGGAGTGGATCACAAGAGACCCAGTACTTC